The T cell receptor (beta chain) under discussion was sequenced for a study of CD8 T cells in ankylosing spondylitis. Study-wide results and caveats: A motif in TCR beta, a set of under ten highly homologous variants, appeared characteristic of ankylosing spondylitis blood. Significant enrichment of disease-linked clones was reportedly seen in matched ankylosing spondylitis synovial fluid.

V was shortened by 6 bases and J by 3 bases, with 3 bases between the two germline ends. Germline V gene lookup returns CDR1 SNHLY and CDR2 FYNNEI. The CDR3 loop spans 10 amino acids. This clonotype was detected ten times or more. Antigen unknown. A single record per CDR3 protein comes from TCRdb applying MiXCR to the 5' RACE reads. The sample carries more than 30,000 distinct CDR3 sequences, around an eighth recorded once. V and J are TRBV2 and TRBJ2-7, with no clear D. The source is a male donor with ankylosing spondylitis. Source material: synovial fluid, either unsorted or a sorted T cell fraction (not recorded which). The CDR3 coding sequence is TGTGCCAGCAGCGACTACGAGCAGTACTTC. It encodes CASSDYEQYF.